This is a list of T cell receptor beta chains from one sample in a study of OX40 agonist ivuxolimab in advanced cancers. Only in-frame clones appear in the TCRdb table, and some are missing; sequencing was by immunoSEQ multiplex PCR. The top ten clones hold roughly 7.3% of a sample with under 50,000 clones, over 75% of them seen once. Sequencing used CD4+ or CD8+ T cells sorted from blood, obtained in a trial of the OX40 agonist ivuxolimab. These receptor sequences come from an adult with an advanced solid tumor such as melanoma, head and neck, liver or kidney cancer. CDR3s include the opening cysteine and the closing phenylalanine or tryptophan.

V gene: TRBV5-1
J gene: TRBJ2-3
CDR3 protein: CASSQYLSYGADTQYF

V gene: TRBV7-9
J gene: TRBJ1-4
CDR3 protein: CASSLDTNEKLFF

V gene: TRBV18
J gene: TRBJ2-7
CDR3 protein: CASSPPVGGTKYEQYF

V gene: TRBV5-6
J gene: TRBJ2-1
CDR3 protein: CASSLDRGSISYNEQFF

V gene: TRBV10-3
J gene: TRBJ1-6
CDR3 protein: CAISETGNSPLHF

V gene: TRBV14
J gene: TRBJ2-7
CDR3 protein: CASSLHSGEQYF

V gene: TRBV5-4
J gene: TRBJ2-1
CDR3 protein: CASSGSGLAVDNEQFF

V gene: TRBV5-1
J gene: TRBJ2-3
CDR3 protein: CASSALAGGRTDTQYF

V gene: TRBV5-5
J gene: TRBJ2-2
CDR3 protein: CASSSRGGADTGELFF

V gene: TRBV10-1
J gene: TRBJ2-1
CDR3 protein: CASGLLAGRYNEQFF

V gene: TRBV2
J gene: TRBJ1-2
CDR3 protein: CASNVAQGSFYGYTF